Given below is one TCR beta chain in context. Its target is unknown. Described treatment: roughly nine-day PBMC culture with coronavirus spike peptide pools or control peptides (ViraFEST assay). TCR sequencing followed the expansion of antigen-specific T cells with peptide pools in ViraFEST. This sample stems from a study of vaccination and CD4 T cells after COVID-19. General study points: Within convalescent individuals, 304 out of 307 vaccine-specific clones proved to be spike mono-reactive.

Once obtained from cultured CD4+ T cells, the DNA was sequenced using the Oncomine TCR Beta short-read assay. TCRdb re-derived calls from the PCR reads in MiXCR, one entry per CDR3 protein. The sample holds about 9,000 distinct CDR3 sequences, 55% to 65% seen once. With 5 bases removed from V and 0 bases from J, the gap between germline ends came to 7 bases. This CDR3 has 13 amino acids. CDR1 SEHNR and CDR2 FQNEAQ come from the germline V gene (reference sequence). Sequencing was carried out using CD4+ T cells from blood, cultured in vitro. The V and J genes are TRBV7-9 and TRBJ1-2; D not certain. This clonotype was sampled from a human donor who had recovered from COVID-19. CDR3 region: CASSPTANYGYTF. The CDR3 nucleotides read TGTGCCAGCAGCCCCACAGCTAACTATGGCTACACCTTC.